A single sample is the source of the 32 T cell receptor beta chains below, sequenced in a study of T cells in Graves' hyperthyroidism and ophthalmopathy. Regions amplified from RNA transcripts were the TCR beta CDR3 regions. The HTBI set primed first-round TCR CDR3 RT-PCR. TCRdb reprocessed the multiplex PCR reads via MiXCR and lists one record per CDR3 protein. The sample lists about 580,000 distinct CDR3 sequences, over 11% occurring once. The sequenced material came from blood. All receptors come from a woman between 25 and 40 years old with Graves' hyperthyroidism that later progressed to Graves' ophthalmopathy.

In this sample, this clonotype turned up many times. The chain couples TRBV19 to TRBJ2-6; the D call may be TRBD1 or TRBD2 (6 bases each). This CDR3 is 16 amino acids long. V dropped 6 bases and J dropped 1 base, with 13 bases sitting between them. CDR1 and CDR2 from the germline V gene are LNHDA and SQIVND (reference sequence). The CDR3, as DNA: TGTGCCAGTAGAAAGGGGGGTCTATCTGGGGCCAACGTCCTGACTTTC. It encodes CASRKGGLSGANVLTF.

This clonotype turned up a few times. The J gene is TRBJ2-7, the V gene TRBV28; unclear D gene. The CDR3 runs to 13 residues. The germline CDR1 and CDR2 sequences are MDHEN and SYDVKM. V was trimmed by 4 bases and J by 5 bases, leaving 12 bases between them. The CDR3 loop is CASSSPGLDEQYF. The CDR3 DNA reads TGTGCCAGCAGTTCACCGGGTCTGGACGAGCAGTACTTC.

This clonotype showed up just a few times. This sequence joins TRBV7-2 and TRBJ1-1, with 9 bases lining up with TRBD1. This CDR3 is 16 amino acids long. The germline gives CDR1 SGHTA, CDR2 FQGNSA. Trimming took 1 base from V and 2 from J; bases not matched to a gene: 5. The DNA for the CDR3 is TGTGCCAGCAGCTTAGATCCGGGACAGGGTAACACTGAAGCTTTCTTT. Protein product: CASSLDPGQGNTEAFF.

This clonotype was found many times. CDR3 sequence: CASSPRLAGRAGETQYF. The CDR3 DNA sequence: TGTGCCAGCAGTCCCAGACTAGCGGGTCGTGCTGGGGAGACCCAGTACTTC. The chain recombines TRBV28 with TRBJ2-5; 10 nucleotides line up with TRBD2. This CDR3 comprises 17 residues. The trim removed 5 bases at V and 5 bases at J, leaving 14 bases unmatched. CDR1 and CDR2 from the germline V gene are MDHEN and SYDVKM.

This clonotype was seen only a few times. The V gene is TRBV3-1, the J gene TRBJ1-5; no clear D gene. The CDR3 length is 16 residues. Trimming stripped 3 bases from V and 0 bases from J, with 12 bases between. The germline CDR1 and CDR2 sequences are LGHDT and YNNKEL (reference sequence). The chain's CDR3 is CASSQSGLHSNQPQHF. The CDR3 DNA follows: TGTGCCAGCAGCCAGTCGGGTCTTCATAGCAATCAGCCCCAGCATTTT.

This sequence joins TRBV5-1 and TRBJ2-2, with D tentatively TRBD1 or TRBD2 (5 bases each). The CDR3 loop spans 14 amino acids. Germline loops: CDR1 SGHRS, CDR2 YFSETQ. V lost 2 bases and J 6 bases, leaving 11 bases between the germline ends. CDR3 sequence (DNA): TGCGCCAGCAGCTTCGGGACGGGGCCCGGGGAGCTGTTTTTT. This codes for CASSFGTGPGELFF.

This clonotype was counted at least ten times. The V gene is TRBV2, the J gene TRBJ2-1; D might be TRBD2 (6 bases). This CDR3 spans 16 amino acids. V lost 6 bases, J lost 0 bases, and 15 bases lay in between. Germline lookup yields CDR1 SNHLY and CDR2 FYNNEI. The CDR3 nucleotides read TGTGCCAGCAGGGGAAGGGAGGTTAGCTCCTACAATGAGCAGTTCTTC. It is translated as CASRGREVSSYNEQFF.

This clonotype was seen repeatedly, ten times or more. This chain uses TRBV19 with TRBJ1-1, with D possibly being TRBD1 (5 bases). Germline CDR1 and CDR2: LNHDA and SQIVND (reference sequence). V gave up 1 base and J gave up 1 base, with 16 bases separating them. The CDR3 runs to 17 residues. The CDR3, as DNA: TGTGCCAGTAGTATAGTTGGGGGGGGAGGCCCGAACACTGAAGCTTTCTTT. This codes for CASSIVGGGGPNTEAFF.

This clonotype showed up many times. This chain uses TRBV11-3 with TRBJ2-1, with 8 bases fitting TRBD1. The ends lost 5 bases at V and 10 bases at J; junction bases unmatched: 4. The germline V gene has CDR1 SGHNT and CDR2 YENEEA. The CDR3 is made up of 12 amino acids. The CDR3 nucleotides read TGTGCCAGCAGCGGACAGGGACAGGAGCAGTTCTTC. Its protein product is CASSGQGQEQFF. Full variable domain (rest looked up from reference TRBV11-3 and TRBJ2-1): EAGVVQSPRYKIIEKKQPVAFWCNPISGHNTLYWYLQNLGQGPELLIRYENEEAVDDSQLPKDRFSAERLKGVDSTLKIQPAELGDSAVYLCASSGQGQEQFFGPGTRLTVL.

This sequence joins TRBV18 and TRBJ2-1; D is undetermined. V was trimmed by 1 base and J by 0 bases, leaving 10 bases between them. Germline V gene sequence: CDR1 KGHSH, CDR2 LQKENI. The CDR3 extends over 16 amino acids. In nucleotides, the CDR3 is TGTGCCAGCTCACCACGAGCCCCGGGCTCCTACAATGAGCAGTTCTTC. Amino acid sequence: CASSPRAPGSYNEQFF.

In its sample, this clonotype was seen many times. The chain employs TRBV3-1 and TRBJ1-5; TRBD1 matches at 8 bases. CDR1 and CDR2 (germline): LGHDT, YNNKEL (reference sequence). J lost 6 bases, V lost 1 base, and 8 bases had no gene match. The CDR3 has 16 amino acids. CDR3 nucleotide sequence: TGTGCCAGCAGCCAAGGGGCAGGGGGCTTAGGTCAGCCCCAGCATTTT. Protein sequence: CASSQGAGGLGQPQHF.

This sequence joins TRBV6-4 and TRBJ1-4; 9 bases fit TRBD1. This CDR3 comprises 13 residues. J was trimmed by 8 bases and V by 5 bases; bases with no gene match: 3. CDR1 and CDR2 (germline): MRHNA, SNTAGT. Here the CDR3 DNA reads TGTGCCAGCAGTTCGGGACAGGGCGAAAAACTGTTTTTT. Amino acid sequence: CASSSGQGEKLFF.

This clonotype was counted between two and nine times. V gene TRBV30 combines with J gene TRBJ2-2; 7 positions agree with TRBD1. Germline values: CDR1 GTSNPN, CDR2 SVGIG (reference sequence). Trimming removed 4 bases from V and 3 bases from J; junction bases left unmatched: 2. The CDR3 is 13 residues long. The CDR3 DNA sequence: TGTGCCTGGAACGGACAGGACACCGGGGAGCTGTTTTTT. Its translation: CAWNGQDTGELFF.

Many counts were recorded for this clonotype. This sequence joins TRBV20-1 and TRBJ2-6, with D possibly matching TRBD1 (5 bases). With 6 bases removed from V and 4 bases from J, the gap between germline ends came to 16 bases. The CDR3 has 15 amino acids. Germline loops: CDR1 DFQATT, CDR2 SNEGSKA (reference sequence). The DNA of the CDR3 is TGCAGTGCAACCGACAGTCCTAGAGGGGCCAACGTCCTGACTTTC. The encoded protein is CSATDSPRGANVLTF.

This clonotype appeared many times. The chain combines TRBV18 with TRBJ1-2; no reliable D call. The CDR3 is 15 amino acids. V lost 2 bases and J lost 0, with 10 bases in between. Germline CDR1 is KGHSH and CDR2 is LQKENI. The CDR3 nucleotides read TGTGCCAGCTCACCAAACCACCCCCCTAACTATGGCTACACCTTC. Its protein product is CASSPNHPPNYGYTF.

This clonotype was seen at least ten times. The rearrangement uses TRBV28 and TRBJ2-6, with D possibly TRBD1 on 6 matching bases. The CDR3 length is 14 residues. CDR1 is MDHEN and CDR2 is SYDVKM in the germline V gene. V was trimmed by 8 bases and J by 5 bases, leaving 13 bases between them. The CDR3 DNA sequence: TGTGCCAGCGGAACAGGGAGCTGGGCCAACGTCCTGACTTTC. It codes for CASGTGSWANVLTF.

This clonotype was seen repeatedly, ten times or more. The chain couples TRBV11-1 to TRBJ2-7, with D possibly called TRBD1 or TRBD2 (5 bases each). This CDR3 comprises 16 residues. Germline lookup yields CDR1 SGHAT and CDR2 FQDESV (reference sequence). Trimming pared 4 bases from V and 3 bases from J, leaving 19 bases between. This CDR3 reads CASSSPARDGDYEQYF. Here the CDR3 DNA reads TGTGCCAGCAGCTCGCCAGCCCGGGACGGTGACTACGAGCAGTACTTC.

This clonotype was seen ten or more times. The chain combines TRBV24-1 with TRBJ2-6; D possibly corresponds to TRBD1 (5 bases). The V gene's germline CDR1 is KGHDR and CDR2 SFDVKD. The CDR3 is made up of 17 amino acids. With 1 base removed from V and 2 bases from J, the gap between germline ends came to 11 bases. CDR3 bases: TGTGCCACCAGTGATTTTGACGCAGGGACTGGGGCCAACGTCCTGACTTTC. The encoded protein is CATSDFDAGTGANVLTF.

This clonotype was picked up many times. This chain joins TRBV7-3 and TRBJ1-2; 8 bases align to TRBD1. This CDR3 has 13 amino acids. Germline-derived CDR1 and CDR2 are SGHTA and FQGTGA. Germline trimming cut 4 bases from V and 8 bases from J; bases unmatched to any gene: 6. CDR3: CASSSTGGDGYTF. DNA for the CDR3: TGTGCCAGCAGCTCAACAGGGGGGGACGGCTACACCTTC.

The chain couples TRBV11-2 to TRBJ1-1; TRBD1 agrees at 7 bases. J lost 11 bases, V lost 4 bases, and 16 bases had no gene match. CDR1 SGHAT and CDR2 FQNNGV come from the germline V gene. The CDR3 covers 15 residues. The CDR3 region is CASSYYRGENTHAFF. CDR3 DNA sequence: TGTGCCAGCAGCTACTACAGGGGAGAGAACACTCATGCTTTCTTT.

There are many counts of this clonotype. This chain uses TRBV2 with TRBJ2-7, with 12 bases matching TRBD2. CDR1 SNHLY and CDR2 FYNNEI come from the germline V gene. The length of the CDR3 is 13 residues. Trimming removed 8 bases from V and 6 bases from J; junction bases left unmatched: 5. The CDR3 sequence: CASGLAGSLEQYF. CDR3 nucleotides: TGTGCCAGCGGACTAGCGGGATCGCTCGAGCAGTACTTC. The entire variable domain, with the rest obtained from reference TRBV2 and TRBJ2-7, is as follows: EPEVTQTPSHQVTQMGQEVILRCVPISNHLYFYWYRQILGQKVEFLVSFYNNEISEKSEIFDDQFSVERPDGSNFTLKIRSTKLEDSAMYFCASGLAGSLEQYFGPGTRLTVT.

This rearrangement joins TRBV5-4 to TRBJ1-3; D is ambiguous. This CDR3 spans 15 amino acids. CDR1 SGHNT and CDR2 YYREEE come from the germline V gene (reference sequence). V was clipped by 1 base and J by 0 bases, with 8 bases between them. CDR3 bases: TGTGCCAGCAGCTTGAGCAATCCCTCTGGAAACACCATATATTTT. Translation gives CASSLSNPSGNTIYF.

The sample holds many counts of this clonotype. The rearrangement links TRBV19 to TRBJ1-1; no clear D. CDR1 and CDR2 from the germline V gene are LNHDA and SQIVND (reference sequence). V gave up 10 bases and J gave up 5 bases, with 11 bases separating them. The CDR3 is 11 amino acids. The CDR3 reads CAIVGRTEAFF. Here the CDR3 DNA reads TGTGCCATCGTGGGCCGGACTGAAGCTTTCTTT.

This clonotype appeared many times. CDR3 loop: CASSIGEDATNTEAFF. CDR3 coding DNA: TGTGCCAGTAGTATAGGGGAAGATGCTACGAACACTGAAGCTTTCTTT. The chain combines TRBV19 with TRBJ1-1; D uncertain. Looked up from germline, CDR1 is LNHDA and CDR2 is SQIVND (reference sequence). This CDR3 is 16 amino acids long. Trimming removed 1 base at V and 1 base at J, with 13 bases between.

This clonotype was observed at least ten times. V usage is TRBV30 and J usage is TRBJ1-1; the match to TRBD1 covers 7 bases. Trimming cost V 2 bases and J 0 bases; bases outside gene matches: 12. Germline CDR1 GTSNPN, CDR2 SVGIG (reference sequence). The CDR3 length is 17 residues. CDR3 nucleotide sequence: TGTGCCTGGAGTACCGGGGAGGGGGCTCGGATGAACACTGAAGCTTTCTTT. Translated, it gives CAWSTGEGARMNTEAFF.

This clonotype was seen ten or more times. The chain combines TRBV11-2 with TRBJ2-1, with 7 bases fitting TRBD2. V lost 5 bases and J lost 3; bases outside the gene matches: 10. Germline V gives CDR1 SGHAT, CDR2 FQNNGV. CDR3 length: 16 amino acids. Here the CDR3 reads CASSTTSSSGYNEQFF. In DNA form, the CDR3 reads TGTGCCAGCAGCACGACCAGCTCTAGCGGCTACAATGAGCAGTTCTTC.

The chain joins TRBV24-1 to TRBJ2-1; D is possibly TRBD1 (5 bases). Germline V CDR1 and CDR2: KGHDR, SFDVKD. V was clipped by 1 base and J by 15 bases, with 12 bases between them. The CDR3 is 12 residues long. DNA of the CDR3: TGTGCCACCAGTGATTTTCAGGGCAGGAGGTTCTTC. Amino acid sequence: CATSDFQGRRFF.

This clonotype was observed at least ten times. V gene TRBV28 combines with J gene TRBJ1-3; tentative D call: TRBD1 (5 bases). The CDR3 is 20 amino acids. Between the trimmed V and J ends, which lost 7 bases and 0 bases, there was a span of 28 bases. Looked up from germline, CDR1 is MDHEN and CDR2 is SYDVKM. CDR3 protein: CASITRRASPYRSSGNTIYF. CDR3 DNA sequence: TGTGCCAGCATCACCAGAAGGGCCTCCCCCTACAGGTCCTCTGGAAACACCATATATTTT.

V gene TRBV6-1 combines with J gene TRBJ2-2; D may be TRBD1 (5 bases). The CDR3 runs to 15 residues. CDR1 and CDR2 from the germline V gene are MNHNS and SASEGT. Deletions cut 6 bases from V and 4 bases from J, with 15 bases between. CDR3 region: CASSLGQGITGELFF. The DNA of the CDR3 is TGTGCCAGCAGCCTGGGCCAGGGAATCACCGGGGAGCTGTTTTTT.

The chain links TRBV29-1 to TRBJ2-7; D is unclear. Trimming took 4 bases from V and 4 from J, leaving 14 bases between them. The CDR3 totals 13 residues. CDR1 and CDR2 (germline): SQVTM, ANQGSEA. Here the CDR3 DNA reads TGCAGCGTTGGCTCCATCACCGATTACGAGCAGTACTTC. This sequence encodes CSVGSITDYEQYF.

V and J are TRBV5-6 and TRBJ2-7; 10 nucleotides align to TRBD2. The germline gives CDR1 SGHDT, CDR2 YYEEEE. J was trimmed by 2 bases and V by 1 base; bases with no gene match: 6. The CDR3 covers 16 residues. The CDR3, as DNA: TGTGCCAGCAGCTTGCCTCAACTAGCGGGACCCTACGAGCAGTACTTC. Translated: CASSLPQLAGPYEQYF.

The CDR3 coding sequence is TGTGCCAGCAGCTTTCATACCACTAACACTGAAGCTTTCTTT. Its translation: CASSFHTTNTEAFF. The chain employs TRBV7-9 and TRBJ1-1; D remains unclear. Per the germline V gene, CDR1 is SEHNR and CDR2 is FQNEAQ (reference sequence). The CDR3 sequence is 14 residues long. Deletions cut 3 bases from V and 2 bases from J, with 10 bases between.